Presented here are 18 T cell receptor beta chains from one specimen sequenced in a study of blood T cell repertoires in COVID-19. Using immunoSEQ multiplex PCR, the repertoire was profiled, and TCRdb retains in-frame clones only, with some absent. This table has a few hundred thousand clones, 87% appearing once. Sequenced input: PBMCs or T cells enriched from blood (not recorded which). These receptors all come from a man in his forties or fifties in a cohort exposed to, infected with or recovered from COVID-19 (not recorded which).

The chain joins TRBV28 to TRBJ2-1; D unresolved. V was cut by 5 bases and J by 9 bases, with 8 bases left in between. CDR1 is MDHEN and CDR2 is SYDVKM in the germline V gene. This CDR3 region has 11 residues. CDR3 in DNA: TGTGCCAGCAGTCTTGTGTCTGAGCAGTTCTTC. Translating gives CASSLVSEQFF.

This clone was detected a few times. The CDR3 nucleotides read TGTGCCAGCTCACCGGGGGGTACAACTAATGAAAAACTGTTTTTT. It is translated as CASSPGGTTNEKLFF. This chain uses TRBV18 with TRBJ1-4, with D possibly matching TRBD1 (5 bases). Germline loops: CDR1 KGHSH, CDR2 LQKENI. The length of the CDR3 is 15 residues. V was cut by 3 bases and J by 0 bases, with 8 bases left in between. Full variable domain (remainder filled in from reference TRBV18 and TRBJ1-4): NAGVMQNPRHLVRRRGQEARLRCSPMKGHSHVYWYRQLPEEGLKFMVYLQKENIIDESGMPKERFSAEFPKEGPSILRIQQVVRGDSAAYFCASSPGGTTNEKLFFGSGTQLSVL.

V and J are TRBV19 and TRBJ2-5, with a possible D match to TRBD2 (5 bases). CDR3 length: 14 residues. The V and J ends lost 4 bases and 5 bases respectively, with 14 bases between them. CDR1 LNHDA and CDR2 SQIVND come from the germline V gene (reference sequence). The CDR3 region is CASSKLLRGETQYF. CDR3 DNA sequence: TGTGCCAGTAGTAAGCTGCTAAGAGGGGAGACCCAGTACTTC.

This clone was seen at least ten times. The CDR3 protein is CASSVLLHGDEQFF. CDR3 coding DNA: TGTGCCAGCAGCGTTCTATTGCATGGAGATGAGCAGTTCTTC. The chain links TRBV9 to TRBJ2-1; D is ambiguous. V was clipped by 2 bases and J by 8 bases, with 14 bases between them. This CDR3 region has 14 residues. Germline CDR1 and CDR2: SGDLS and YYNGEE.

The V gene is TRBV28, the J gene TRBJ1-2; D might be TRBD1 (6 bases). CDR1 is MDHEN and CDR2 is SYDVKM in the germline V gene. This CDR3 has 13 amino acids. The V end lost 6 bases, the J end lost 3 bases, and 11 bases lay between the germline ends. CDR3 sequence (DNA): TGTGCCAGCAGACAGGGTCGGTACTATGGCTACACCTTC. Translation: CASRQGRYYGYTF.

The CDR3 sequence is CASSPSGTPRYNEQFF. The DNA for the CDR3 is TGTGCCAGCAGCCCTAGCGGGACCCCCCGCTACAATGAGCAGTTCTTC. The V call is TRBV6-2 or TRBV6-3, the J call TRBJ2-1; 9 nucleotides line up with TRBD2. CDR1 and CDR2 (germline): MNHEY, SVGEGT. With 6 bases clipped from V and 3 bases from J, the junction kept 9 bases outside the gene matches. The CDR3 is 16 amino acids.

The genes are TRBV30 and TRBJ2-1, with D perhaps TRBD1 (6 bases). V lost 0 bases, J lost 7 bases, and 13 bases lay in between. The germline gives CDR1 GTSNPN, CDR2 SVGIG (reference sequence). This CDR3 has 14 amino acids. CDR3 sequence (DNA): TGTGCCTGGAGTGTACTTCAGGGGTCGAATGAGCAGTTCTTC. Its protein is CAWSVLQGSNEQFF.

The CDR3 protein is CASSQVRRSSYNEQFF. The CDR3 nucleotides read TGTGCCAGCAGCCAAGTCCGGAGGAGCTCCTACAATGAGCAGTTCTTC. The V and J genes are TRBV14 and TRBJ2-1, with D possibly matching TRBD2 (5 bases). The CDR3 is 16 amino acids. V was shortened by 1 base and J by 0 bases, with 10 bases between the two germline ends. CDR1 is SGHDN and CDR2 is FVKESK in the germline V gene. Full variable domain (remainder filled in from reference TRBV14 and TRBJ2-1): EAGVTQFPSHSVIEKGQTVTLRCDPISGHDNLYWYRRVMGKEIKFLLHFVKESKQDESGMPNNRFLAERTGGTYSTLKVQPAELEDSGVYFCASSQVRRSSYNEQFFGPGTRLTVL.

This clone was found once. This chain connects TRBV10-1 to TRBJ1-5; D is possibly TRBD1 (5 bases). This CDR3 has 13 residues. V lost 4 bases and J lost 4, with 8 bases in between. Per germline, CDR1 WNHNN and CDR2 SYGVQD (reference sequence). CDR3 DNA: TGCGCCAGCAGTGCCCAGGGAAATCAGCCCCAGCATTTT. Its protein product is CASSAQGNQPQHF.

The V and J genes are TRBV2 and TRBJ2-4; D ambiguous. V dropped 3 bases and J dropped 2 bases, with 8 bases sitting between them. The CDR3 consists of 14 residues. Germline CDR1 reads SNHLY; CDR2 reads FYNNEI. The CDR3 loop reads CASSERDTKNIQYF. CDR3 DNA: TGTGCCAGCAGTGAGAGAGATACCAAAAACATTCAGTACTTC.

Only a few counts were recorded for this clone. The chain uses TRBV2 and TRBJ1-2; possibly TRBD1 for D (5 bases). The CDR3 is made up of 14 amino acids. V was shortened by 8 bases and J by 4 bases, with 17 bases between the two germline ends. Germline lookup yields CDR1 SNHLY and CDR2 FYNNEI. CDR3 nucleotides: TGTGCCAGCGATCCCGACAGTTCCCTCTATGGCTACACCTTC. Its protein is CASDPDSSLYGYTF.

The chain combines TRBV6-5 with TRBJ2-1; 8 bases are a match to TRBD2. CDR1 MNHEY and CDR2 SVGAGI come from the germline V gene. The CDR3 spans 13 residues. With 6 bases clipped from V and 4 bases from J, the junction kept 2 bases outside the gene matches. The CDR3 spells CASRPSGYNEQFF. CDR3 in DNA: TGTGCCAGCAGACCTAGCGGGTACAATGAGCAGTTCTTC.

The CDR3 region has the DNA TGTGCCAGCAGCCCTTTAGCGGCATTGGGGAACACCGGGGAGCTGTTTTTT. Translating it yields CASSPLAALGNTGELFF. V is TRBV3-1 (or the pseudogene TRBV3-2) and J is TRBJ2-2; tentative D call: TRBD2 (6 bases). The CDR3 spans 17 residues. V shed 4 bases and J shed 1 base, with 16 bases lying between them. Germline V CDR1 and CDR2: LGHDT, YNNKEL (reference sequence).

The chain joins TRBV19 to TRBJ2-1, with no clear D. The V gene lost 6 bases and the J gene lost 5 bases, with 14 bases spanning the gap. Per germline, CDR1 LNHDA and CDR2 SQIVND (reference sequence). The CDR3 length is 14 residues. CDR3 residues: CASRHASTDNEQFF. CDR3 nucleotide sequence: TGTGCCAGTAGGCACGCTTCAACGGACAATGAGCAGTTCTTC.

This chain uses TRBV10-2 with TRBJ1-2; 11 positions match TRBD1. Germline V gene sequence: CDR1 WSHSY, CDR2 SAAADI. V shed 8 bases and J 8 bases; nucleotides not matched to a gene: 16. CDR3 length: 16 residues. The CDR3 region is CASRPSQDRGRVGYTF. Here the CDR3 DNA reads TGCGCCAGCCGCCCATCCCAGGACAGGGGGCGAGTAGGCTACACCTTC.

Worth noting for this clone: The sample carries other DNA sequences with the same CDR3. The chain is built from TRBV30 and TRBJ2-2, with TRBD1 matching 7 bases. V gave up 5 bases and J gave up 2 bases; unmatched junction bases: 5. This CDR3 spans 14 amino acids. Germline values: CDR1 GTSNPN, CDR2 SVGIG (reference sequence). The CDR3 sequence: CAWSRDSNTGELFF. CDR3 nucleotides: TGTGCCTGGTCCCGGGACAGCAACACCGGGGAGCTGTTTTTT.

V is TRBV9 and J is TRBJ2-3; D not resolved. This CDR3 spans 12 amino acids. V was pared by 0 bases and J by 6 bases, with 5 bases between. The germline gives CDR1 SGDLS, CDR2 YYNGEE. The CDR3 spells CASSVDYDTQYF. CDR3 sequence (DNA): TGTGCCAGCAGCGTAGACTACGATACGCAGTATTTT.

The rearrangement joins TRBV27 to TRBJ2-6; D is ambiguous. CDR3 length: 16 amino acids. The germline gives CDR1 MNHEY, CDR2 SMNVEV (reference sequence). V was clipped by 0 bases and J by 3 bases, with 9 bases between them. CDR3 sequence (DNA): TGTGCCAGCAGTTTATCGTATCGAGTTGGGGCCAACGTCCTGACTTTC. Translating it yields CASSLSYRVGANVLTF.